The source of this T cell receptor beta chain is a study of blood T cell repertoires in COVID-19. CDR1 and CDR2 from the germline V gene are MDHEN and SYDVKM. V was clipped by 1 base and J by 4 bases, with 7 bases between them. CDR3 size: 13 residues. The method was immunoSEQ multiplex PCR; TCRdb's version includes in-frame clones alone and lacks a portion of them. The sample has a few hundred thousand clones, roughly 91% seen once. The J gene is TRBJ1-1, the V gene TRBV28; unclear D gene. Sequenced input: PBMCs or T cells enriched from blood (not recorded which). The source of this sequence is a woman aged 18-29 years who had recovered from COVID-19. The DNA for the CDR3 is TGTGCCAGCAGTTTATCATCGGGCACTGAAGCTTTCTTT. Its translation is CASSLSSGTEAFF.